Below are 13 T cell receptor beta chains sequenced from a single sample in a study of CD4 T cells in relation to SARS-CoV-2 and coronaviruses. For these receptors, no antigen is known. CD4+ T cells from unexposed donors were obtained before the COVID-19 pandemic (2011-2018). CD4+ T cells were isolated from the cells after 10 days of culture. TCRdb's copy holds only in-frame clones and misses some; the assay was immunoSEQ multiplex PCR. This table holds about 12,000 clones, 69% found once. Source material: CD4+ T cells from PBMCs, cultured in vitro. The receptors derive from a human donor in good health.

This clone appeared a few times. This chain links TRBV19 with TRBJ1-5; D is unresolved. The CDR3 extends over 15 amino acids. V was trimmed by 1 base and J by 4 bases, leaving 11 bases between them. The germline gives CDR1 LNHDA, CDR2 SQIVND (reference sequence). CDR3 nucleotide sequence: TGTGCCAGTAGTATAGTACCGTCGCGAAATCAGCCCCAGCATTTT. Translation gives CASSIVPSRNQPQHF.

The chain carries TRBV2 and TRBJ2-3; the match to TRBD1 covers 7 bases. The CDR3 has 15 amino acids. V lost 6 bases to trimming and J lost 3 bases; unmatched junction nucleotides: 9. Germline CDR1 and CDR2: SNHLY and FYNNEI. This chain's CDR3 is CASRDDRVRTDTQYF. DNA for the CDR3: TGTGCCAGCAGGGACGACAGGGTGAGGACAGATACGCAGTATTTT.

The rearrangement links TRBV19 to TRBJ1-4; D is undetermined. The CDR3 contains 16 residues. Germline CDR1 LNHDA, CDR2 SQIVND (reference sequence). V gave up 1 base and J gave up 8 bases, with 17 bases separating them. The CDR3 reads CASSIAPGSSGEKLFF. For the CDR3, the DNA is TGTGCCAGTAGTATAGCCCCCGGCTCCTCTGGGGAAAAACTGTTTTTT.

The J gene is TRBJ2-1, the V gene TRBV5-4, with 11 positions matching TRBD2. Germline CDR1 SGHNT, CDR2 YYREEE (reference sequence). This CDR3 spans 15 amino acids. Trimming removed 10 bases from V and 4 bases from J; junction bases left unmatched: 10. In DNA, the CDR3 is TGTGCCGCCTCTACCGGGACTAGCGGATACAATGAGCAGTTCTTC. Translation gives CAASTGTSGYNEQFF.

The chain couples TRBV12-3 or TRBV12-4 to TRBJ2-1; D might be TRBD1 or TRBD2, each matching 5 bases. The CDR3 covers 13 residues. The ends were cut back, 7 bases at V and 6 bases at J, with 13 bases in the middle. The CDR3 sequence: CASTPTGGNEQFF. CDR3 nucleotides: TGTGCCAGCACCCCGACTGGGGGCAATGAGCAGTTCTTC.

The chain combines TRBV3-1 (or the pseudogene TRBV3-2) with TRBJ2-2; D may be TRBD1 (6 bases). V shed 1 base and J shed 7 bases, with 7 bases lying between them. The CDR3 has 13 amino acids. Per germline, CDR1 LGHDT and CDR2 YNNKEL (reference sequence). The DNA of the CDR3 is TGTGCCAGCAGCCAAGCAGGGGACGGGGAGCTGTTTTTT. Protein product: CASSQAGDGELFF.

The J gene is TRBJ2-1, the V gene TRBV3-1 (or the pseudogene TRBV3-2), with 7 positions matching TRBD2. From germline, CDR1 is LGHDT and CDR2 YNNKEL (reference sequence). V was pared by 4 bases and J by 5 bases, with 8 bases of the junction left unmatched. The CDR3 is made up of 15 amino acids. The CDR3 region has the DNA TGTGCCAGCAGCCCCCCTGGCGGGAGTAACAATGAGCAGTTCTTC. Protein product: CASSPPGGSNNEQFF.

Only a few counts were recorded for this clone. The rearrangement links TRBV7-9 to TRBJ2-1; TRBD2 aligns across 8 bases. The germline V gene encodes CDR1 SEHNR and CDR2 FQNEAQ (reference sequence). The V gene end was trimmed by 5 bases and the J gene end by 0 bases; junction bases not matched to a gene: 9. This CDR3 contains 17 residues. CDR3 sequence reads: CASSLPGGGSSYNEQFF. In DNA, the CDR3 is TGTGCCAGCAGCCTACCCGGCGGGGGGAGCTCCTACAATGAGCAGTTCTTC. The variable domain in full, with the rest retrieved from reference TRBV7-9 and TRBJ2-1, is DTGVSQNPRHKITKRGQNVTFRCDPISEHNRLYWYRQTLGQGPEFLTYFQNEAQLEKSRLLSDRFSAERPKGSFSTLEIQRTEQGDSAMYLCASSLPGGGSSYNEQFFGPGTRLTVL.

This chain joins TRBV28 and TRBJ2-3; TRBD2 matches at 13 bases. Germline V gene sequence: CDR1 MDHEN, CDR2 SYDVKM. The CDR3 has 16 residues. Losses at the gene ends were 3 bases for V and 5 bases for J; bases not matched to a gene: 5. The CDR3 region is CASSLSTSGRVDTQYF. CDR3 sequence (DNA): TGTGCCAGCAGTTTGAGTACTAGCGGGAGGGTAGATACGCAGTATTTT.

The rearrangement joins TRBV19 to TRBJ2-5, with 9 nucleotides matching TRBD1. Germline values: CDR1 LNHDA, CDR2 SQIVND (reference sequence). This CDR3 is built from 13 residues. V gave up 9 bases and J gave up 5 bases; unmatched junction bases: 7. The CDR3 protein is CASNDRGWETQYF. Written as DNA, the CDR3 is TGTGCCAGCAATGACAGGGGGTGGGAGACCCAGTACTTC.

This chain links TRBV11-1 with TRBJ1-1; D not certain. This CDR3 spans 15 amino acids. V gave up 1 base and J gave up 1 base, with 10 bases separating them. Germline V gives CDR1 SGHAT, CDR2 FQDESV (reference sequence). CDR3 sequence: CASSLVHGTNTEAFF. Here the CDR3 DNA reads TGTGCCAGCAGCTTAGTTCATGGTACGAACACTGAAGCTTTCTTT.

V is TRBV27 and J is TRBJ2-1; possibly TRBD1 for D (6 bases). The germline V gene encodes CDR1 MNHEY and CDR2 SMNVEV (reference sequence). This CDR3 has 16 residues. Trimming took off 5 bases at V and 1 base at J, with 15 bases between the two ends. The CDR3 protein is CASSRGHDPSYNEQFF. CDR3 nucleotides: TGTGCCAGCAGTCGGGGACACGACCCTTCCTACAATGAGCAGTTCTTC.

This clone occurred a few times. The chain is built from TRBV24-1 and TRBJ1-1; D gene unclear. From germline, CDR1 is KGHDR and CDR2 SFDVKD. V was clipped by 7 bases and J by 5 bases, with 13 bases between them. The CDR3 is 13 residues long. In DNA, the CDR3 is TGTGCCACCAGGGGGTGGGAGGAGACTGAAGCTTTCTTT. The encoded protein is CATRGWEETEAFF.